Shown below are 8 T cell receptor beta chains from a single sample sequenced in a study of blood T cell repertoires in COVID-19. Repertoires were generated with immunoSEQ multiplex PCR, while TCRdb's copy carries only in-frame clones and drops some. This table has some 250,000 clones, 85% to 90% appearing once. What was sequenced was PBMCs or T cells enriched from blood (not recorded which). The receptor set was obtained from a young man who had recovered from COVID-19.

The rearrangement links TRBV3-1 (or the pseudogene TRBV3-2) to TRBJ2-6; no firm D call. Germline values: CDR1 LGHDT, CDR2 YNNKEL (reference sequence). Trimming cost V 3 bases and J 4 bases, with 10 bases left between them. CDR3 length: 15 residues. CDR3 sequence: CASSHLRSGANVLTF. DNA for the CDR3: TGTGCCAGCAGCCATTTGCGGTCCGGGGCCAACGTCCTGACTTTC.

This clone was observed once. This chain uses TRBV30 with TRBJ2-2; 11 bases line up with TRBD2. The CDR3 is 15 residues long. In germline, CDR1 is GTSNPN, CDR2 SVGIG (reference sequence). The junction had 4 bases not matched to a gene; V was cut back by 4 bases and J by 3 bases. This chain's CDR3 is CAWTIAGGHTGELFF. The CDR3 nucleotides read TGTGCCTGGACCATAGCGGGGGGGCACACCGGGGAGCTGTTTTTT.

The gene calls are TRBV7-3 and TRBJ2-2; TRBD2 matches 7 bases. V was clipped by 2 bases and J by 1 base; unmatched bases: 4. Germline V CDR1 and CDR2: SGHTA, FQGTGA. This CDR3 has 16 amino acids. CDR3 protein: CASSLFSSGNTGELFF. In DNA, the CDR3 is TGTGCCAGCAGCTTATTTTCTAGCGGGAACACCGGGGAGCTGTTTTTT.

The V and J genes are TRBV25-1 and TRBJ1-4; the match to TRBD1 covers 7 bases. With 4 bases clipped from V and 3 bases from J, the junction kept 5 bases outside the gene matches. CDR1 and CDR2 from the germline V gene are MGHDK and SYGVNS. The length of the CDR3 is 15 residues. CDR3 sequence reads: CASSVYRGANEKLFF. For the CDR3, the DNA is TGTGCCAGCAGTGTATACAGGGGTGCTAATGAAAAACTGTTTTTT.

This rearrangement joins TRBV7-6 to TRBJ2-7, with 7 positions matching TRBD1. Trimming at V came to 5 bases and at J to 5 bases, leaving 9 bases not matched to a gene. Germline V gene sequence: CDR1 SGHVS, CDR2 FNYEAQ. This CDR3 spans 14 amino acids. Written as DNA, the CDR3 is TGTGCCAGCAGCGTGACAGGGTCGACCCACGAGCAGTACTTC. This codes for CASSVTGSTHEQYF.

The rearrangement joins TRBV27 to TRBJ2-1; a weak D match, TRBD2 (5 bases). The CDR3 spans 16 residues. The V gene lost 5 bases and the J gene lost 3 bases, with 17 bases spanning the gap. Germline CDR1 and CDR2: MNHEY and SMNVEV (reference sequence). The CDR3 nucleotides read TGTGCCAGCAGTATGGTACTAGTCGCACACTACAATGAGCAGTTCTTC. It specifies CASSMVLVAHYNEQFF.

This chain links TRBV5-4 with TRBJ2-2; 12 bases are shared with TRBD2. J was trimmed by 5 bases and V by 4 bases; bases with no gene match: 6. From germline, CDR1 is SGHNT and CDR2 YYREEE (reference sequence). CDR3 size: 16 residues. The CDR3 DNA sequence: TGTGCCAGCAGCAAGACTAGCGGGAGTCGGACCGGGGAGCTGTTTTTT. Residues: CASSKTSGSRTGELFF.

The rearrangement joins TRBV25-1 to TRBJ1-6; 10 bases are a match to TRBD1. The CDR3 has 15 residues. The trim removed 5 bases at V and 8 bases at J, leaving 6 bases unmatched. Germline CDR1 reads MGHDK; CDR2 reads SYGVNS. The CDR3 DNA sequence: TGTGCCAGCAGTCCCTGGGACAGGGGTCATTCACCCCTCCACTTT. As protein: CASSPWDRGHSPLHF.